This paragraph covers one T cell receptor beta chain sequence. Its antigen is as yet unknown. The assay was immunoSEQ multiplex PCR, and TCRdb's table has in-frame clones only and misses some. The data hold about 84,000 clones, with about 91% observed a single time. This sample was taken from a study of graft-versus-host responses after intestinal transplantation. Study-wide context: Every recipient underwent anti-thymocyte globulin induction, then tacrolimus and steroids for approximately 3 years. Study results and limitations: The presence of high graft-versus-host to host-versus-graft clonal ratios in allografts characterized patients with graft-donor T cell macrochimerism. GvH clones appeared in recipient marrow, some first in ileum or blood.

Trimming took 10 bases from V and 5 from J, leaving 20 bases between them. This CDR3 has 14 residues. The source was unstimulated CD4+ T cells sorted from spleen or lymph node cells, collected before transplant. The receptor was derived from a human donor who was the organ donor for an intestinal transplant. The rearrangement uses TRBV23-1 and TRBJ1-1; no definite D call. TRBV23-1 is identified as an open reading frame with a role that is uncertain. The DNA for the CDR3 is TGCGCCACCGTGCGTCCCCCCTCTGCGACTGAAGCTTTCTTT. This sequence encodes CATVRPPSATEAFF.